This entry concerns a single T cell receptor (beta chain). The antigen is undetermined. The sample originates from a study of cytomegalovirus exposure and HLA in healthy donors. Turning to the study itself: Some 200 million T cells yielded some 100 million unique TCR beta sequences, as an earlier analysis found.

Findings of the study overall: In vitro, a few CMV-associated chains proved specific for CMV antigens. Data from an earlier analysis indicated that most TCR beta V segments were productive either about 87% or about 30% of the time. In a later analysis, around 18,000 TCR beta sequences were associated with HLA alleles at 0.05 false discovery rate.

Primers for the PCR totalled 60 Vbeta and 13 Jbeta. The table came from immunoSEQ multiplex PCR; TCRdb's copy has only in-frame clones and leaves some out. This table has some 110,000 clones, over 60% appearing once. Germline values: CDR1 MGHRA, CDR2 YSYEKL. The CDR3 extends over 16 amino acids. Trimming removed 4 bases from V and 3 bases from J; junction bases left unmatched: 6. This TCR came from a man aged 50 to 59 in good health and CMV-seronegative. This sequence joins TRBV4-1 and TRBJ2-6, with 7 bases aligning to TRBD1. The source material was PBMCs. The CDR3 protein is CASSRLGQLGANVLTF. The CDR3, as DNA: TGCGCCAGCAGCCGCTTGGGACAGCTTGGGGCCAACGTCCTGACTTTC.